This T cell receptor (beta chain) was profiled in a study of monozygotic twins with inflammatory bowel disease. TCRdb reanalyzed the 5' RACE reads and collapses them to one entry per CDR3 protein, without DNA. The sample data list approximately 390,000 distinct CDR3 sequences. CDR1 MGHRA and CDR2 YSYEKL come from the germline V gene. The length of the CDR3 is 15 residues. Material for sequencing was blood. The V call is TRBV4-1, the J call TRBJ2-3; TCRdb's assignment of TRBD1 cannot be checked, as there is no DNA. This sequence originates from a human donor with ulcerative colitis or Crohn's disease, or a healthy co-twin of an affected twin (not recorded which). This CDR3 is CASKPTFREPDTQYF.